Listed below are T cell receptor beta chains from one sample, sequenced in a study of cytomegalovirus exposure and HLA in healthy donors. Using immunoSEQ multiplex PCR, the repertoire was profiled, and TCRdb retains in-frame clones only, with some absent. This table holds around 88,000 clones. The sample comprised PBMCs. The receptor source for this set is a girl aged 5 to 17 in good health and CMV-seropositive. The CDR3 runs from the conserved cysteine through the conserved F or W. The order of the fields is V gene, D gene, J gene, CDR3 DNA, CDR3 protein. A D gene is named only where the DNA matches it firmly.

>TRBV19|TRBD1|TRBJ1-5
TGTGCCACCCAAAAAGGGACAGGGCTGGAACAGCCCCAGCATTTT
CATQKGTGLEQPQHF
>TRBV6-4|TRBD2|TRBJ2-1
TGTGCCAGCAGTCTCCTAGCGGGGGCCGCCAATGAGCAGTTCTTC
CASSLLAGAANEQFF
>TRBV10-3|-|TRBJ1-1
TGTGCCATCAGTGAGGCCAGGACAGCTGAAGCTTTCTTT
CAISEARTAEAFF
>TRBV29-1|TRBD1|TRBJ1-2
TGCAGCGTTGAAAGCTTGGGACAGGGGAGAGGCTACACCTTC
CSVESLGQGRGYTF
>TRBV5-6|TRBD1|TRBJ2-1
TGTGCCAGCAGCCAGACAGGGGGGTCCTACAATGAGCAGTTCTTC
CASSQTGGSYNEQFF
>TRBV5-6|TRBD1|TRBJ1-1
TGTGCCAGCAGCCACCAGGGGGCTGACACTGAAGCTTTCTTT
CASSHQGADTEAFF
>TRBV19|TRBD2|TRBJ2-5
TGTGCCAGTAGTATCTCCGGGACTAGCGGGCCGGAGACCCAGTACTTC
CASSISGTSGPETQYF
>TRBV4-1|-|TRBJ2-1
TGCGCCAGCAGCCAAGGAAACTTTCAGTTCTTC
CASSQGNFQFF
>TRBV4-1|TRBD1|TRBJ1-1
TGCGCCAGCAGCCAAGAATCCGGACAGGCTGAAGCTTTCTTT
CASSQESGQAEAFF
>TRBV6-5|TRBD1|TRBJ1-4
TGTGCCAGCAGGCCGACAGGGGCAACTAATGAAAAACTGTTTTTT
CASRPTGATNEKLFF
>TRBV9|TRBD1|TRBJ1-3
TGTGCCAGCAGCCCGGGACAGGGGTTAAACACCATATATTTT
CASSPGQGLNTIYF